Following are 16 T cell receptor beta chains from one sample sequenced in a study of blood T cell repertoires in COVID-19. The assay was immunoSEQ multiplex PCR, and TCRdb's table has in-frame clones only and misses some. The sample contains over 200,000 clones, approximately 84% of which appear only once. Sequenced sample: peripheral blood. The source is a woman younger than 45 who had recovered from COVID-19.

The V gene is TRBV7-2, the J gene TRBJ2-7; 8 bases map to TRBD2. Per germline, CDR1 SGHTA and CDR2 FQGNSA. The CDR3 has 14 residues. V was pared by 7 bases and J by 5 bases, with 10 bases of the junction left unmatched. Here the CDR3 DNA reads TGTGCCAGCAAGCCGGGGGGGTTCGGCCACGAGCAGTACTTC. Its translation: CASKPGGFGHEQYF. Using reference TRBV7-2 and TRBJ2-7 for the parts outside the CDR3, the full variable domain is GAGVSQSPSNKVTEKGKDVELRCDPISGHTALYWYRQSLGQGLEFLIYFQGNSAPDKSGLPSDRFSAERTGGSVSTLTIQRTQQEDSAVYLCASKPGGFGHEQYFGPGTRLTVT.

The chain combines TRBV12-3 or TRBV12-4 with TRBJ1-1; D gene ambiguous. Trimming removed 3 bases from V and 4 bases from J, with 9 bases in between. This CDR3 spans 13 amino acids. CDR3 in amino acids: CASSLFQVTEAFF. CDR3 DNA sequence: TGTGCCAGCAGTTTGTTCCAGGTCACTGAAGCTTTCTTT.

The CDR3 DNA follows: TGTGCCAGCTGGTACAGGGAAAGAAACTATGGCTACACCTTC. It codes for CASWYRERNYGYTF. The V and J genes are TRBV6-5 and TRBJ1-2; a weak D match, TRBD1 (6 bases). CDR1 and CDR2 (germline): MNHEY, SVGAGI. The CDR3 length is 14 residues. V dropped 8 bases and J dropped 2 bases, with 15 bases sitting between them.

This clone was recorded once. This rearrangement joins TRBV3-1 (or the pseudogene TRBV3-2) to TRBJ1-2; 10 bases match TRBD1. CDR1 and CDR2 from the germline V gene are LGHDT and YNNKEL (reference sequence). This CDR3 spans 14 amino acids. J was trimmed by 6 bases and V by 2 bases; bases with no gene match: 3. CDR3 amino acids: CASSQTGQGDGYTF. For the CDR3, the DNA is TGTGCCAGCAGCCAAACCGGACAGGGGGATGGCTACACCTTC.

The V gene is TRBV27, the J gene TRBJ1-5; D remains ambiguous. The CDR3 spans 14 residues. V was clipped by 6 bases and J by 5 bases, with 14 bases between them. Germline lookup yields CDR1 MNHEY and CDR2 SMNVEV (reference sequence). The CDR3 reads CASSQLNGDQPQHF. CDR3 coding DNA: TGTGCCAGCAGCCAATTGAACGGAGATCAGCCCCAGCATTTT.

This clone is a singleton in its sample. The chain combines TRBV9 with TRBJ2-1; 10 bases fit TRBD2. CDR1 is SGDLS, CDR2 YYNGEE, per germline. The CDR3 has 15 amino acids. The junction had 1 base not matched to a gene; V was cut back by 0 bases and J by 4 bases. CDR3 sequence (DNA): TGTGCCAGCAGCGTAGGGACTAGCGGTTACAATGAGCAGTTCTTC. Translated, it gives CASSVGTSGYNEQFF.

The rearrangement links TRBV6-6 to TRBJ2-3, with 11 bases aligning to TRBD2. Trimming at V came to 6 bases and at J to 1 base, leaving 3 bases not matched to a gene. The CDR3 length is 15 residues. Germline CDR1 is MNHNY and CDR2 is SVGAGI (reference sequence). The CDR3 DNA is TGTGCCAGCAGGGAGACTAGCGGGGGCACAGATACGCAGTATTTT. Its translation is CASRETSGGTDTQYF.

The CDR3 coding sequence is TGTGCCAGCAATTCTAGCGGGGGGGGAAATTTTACGCAGTATTTT. This gives the protein CASNSSGGGNFTQYF. The chain combines TRBV6-5 with TRBJ2-3; 12 bases map to TRBD2. Germline V gene sequence: CDR1 MNHEY, CDR2 SVGAGI. V shed 7 bases and J 8 bases; nucleotides not matched to a gene: 10. The CDR3 sequence is 15 residues long.

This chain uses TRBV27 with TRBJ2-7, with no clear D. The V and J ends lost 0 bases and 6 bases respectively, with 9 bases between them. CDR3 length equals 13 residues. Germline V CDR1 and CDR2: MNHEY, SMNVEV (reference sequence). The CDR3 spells CASSLSSGSEQYF. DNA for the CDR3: TGTGCCAGCAGTTTATCTTCCGGGTCCGAGCAGTACTTC.

In nucleotides, the CDR3 is TGTGCCAGTAGTTTGGCAGGGTCCTACGAGCAGTACTTC. It yields the protein CASSLAGSYEQYF. The V and J genes are TRBV19 and TRBJ2-7, with D perhaps TRBD1 (5 bases). Per the germline V gene, CDR1 is LNHDA and CDR2 is SQIVND (reference sequence). The CDR3 is made up of 13 amino acids. Trimming shortened V by 5 bases and J by 1 base, and 9 bases separated the two germline ends.

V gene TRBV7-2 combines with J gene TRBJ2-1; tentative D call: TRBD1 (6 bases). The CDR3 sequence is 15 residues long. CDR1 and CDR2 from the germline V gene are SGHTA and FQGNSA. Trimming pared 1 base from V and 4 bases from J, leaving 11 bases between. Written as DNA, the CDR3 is TGTGCCAGCAGCTTAGGTGGGGGCCGGTACAATGAGCAGTTCTTC. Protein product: CASSLGGGRYNEQFF.

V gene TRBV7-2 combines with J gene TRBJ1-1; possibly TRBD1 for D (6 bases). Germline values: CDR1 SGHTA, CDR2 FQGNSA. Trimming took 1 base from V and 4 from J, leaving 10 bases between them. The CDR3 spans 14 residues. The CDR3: CASSLVVRGTEAFF. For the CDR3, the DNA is TGTGCCAGCAGCTTAGTGGTCAGGGGCACTGAAGCTTTCTTT. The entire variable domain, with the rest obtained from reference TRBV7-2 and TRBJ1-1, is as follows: GAGVSQSPSNKVTEKGKDVELRCDPISGHTALYWYRQSLGQGLEFLIYFQGNSAPDKSGLPSDRFSAERTGGSVSTLTIQRTQQEDSAVYLCASSLVVRGTEAFFGQGTRLTVV.

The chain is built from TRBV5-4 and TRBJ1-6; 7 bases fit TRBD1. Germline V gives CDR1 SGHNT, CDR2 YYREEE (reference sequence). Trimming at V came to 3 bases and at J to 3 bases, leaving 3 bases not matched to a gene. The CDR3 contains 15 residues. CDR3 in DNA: TGTGCCAGCAGCTCTGGGACAGACTATAATTCACCCCTCCACTTT. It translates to CASSSGTDYNSPLHF. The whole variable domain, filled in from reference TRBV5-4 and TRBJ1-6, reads ETGVTQSPTHLIKTRGQQVTLRCSSQSGHNTVSWYQQALGQGPQFIFQYYREEENGRGNFPPRFSGLQFPNYSSELNVNALELDDSALYLCASSSGTDYNSPLHFGNGTRLTVT.

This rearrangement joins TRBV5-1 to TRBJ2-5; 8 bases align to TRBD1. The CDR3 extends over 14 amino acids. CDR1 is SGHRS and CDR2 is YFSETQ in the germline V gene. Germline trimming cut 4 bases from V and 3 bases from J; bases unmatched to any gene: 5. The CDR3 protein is CASSTPGGEETQYF. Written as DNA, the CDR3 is TGCGCCAGCAGCACCCCAGGGGGCGAAGAGACCCAGTACTTC.

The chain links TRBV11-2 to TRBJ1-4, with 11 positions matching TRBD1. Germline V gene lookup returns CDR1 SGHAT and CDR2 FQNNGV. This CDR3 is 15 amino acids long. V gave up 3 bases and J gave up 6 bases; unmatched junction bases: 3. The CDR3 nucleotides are TGTGCCAGCAGCTTCGGACAGGGGGCAGATGAAAAACTGTTTTTT. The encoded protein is CASSFGQGADEKLFF.

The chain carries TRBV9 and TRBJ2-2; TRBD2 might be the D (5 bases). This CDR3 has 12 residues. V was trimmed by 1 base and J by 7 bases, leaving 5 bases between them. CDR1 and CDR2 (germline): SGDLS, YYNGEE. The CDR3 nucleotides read TGTGCCAGCAGCGTACGGGGCGGGGAGCTGTTTTTT. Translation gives CASSVRGGELFF.